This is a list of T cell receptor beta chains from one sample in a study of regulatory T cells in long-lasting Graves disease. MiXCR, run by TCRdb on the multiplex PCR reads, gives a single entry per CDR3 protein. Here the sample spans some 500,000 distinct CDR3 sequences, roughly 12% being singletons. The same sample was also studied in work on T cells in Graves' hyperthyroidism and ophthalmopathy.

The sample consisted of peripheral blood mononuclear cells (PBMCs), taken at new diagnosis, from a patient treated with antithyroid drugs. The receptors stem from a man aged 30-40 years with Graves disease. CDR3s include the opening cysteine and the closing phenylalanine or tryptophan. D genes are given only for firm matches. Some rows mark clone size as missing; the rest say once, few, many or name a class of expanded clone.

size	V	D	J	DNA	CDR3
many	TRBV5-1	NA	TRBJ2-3	TGCGCCAGCAGCTTGGCCGGGCGGATTAGCACAGATACGCAGTATTTT	CASSLAGRISTDTQYF
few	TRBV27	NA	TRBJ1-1	TGTGCCAGCGGGGGGGGGGGGGACACCTTTTTCTTT	CASGGGGDTFFF
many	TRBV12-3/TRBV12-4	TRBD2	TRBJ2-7	TGTGCCAGCAGTGCGACTAGCGGGAGCGCCTACGAGCAGTACTTC	CASSATSGSAYEQYF
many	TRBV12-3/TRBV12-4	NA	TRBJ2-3	TGTGCCAGCTTAGAGAGTCCAGTTAGCACAGATACGCAGTATTTT	CASLESPVSTDTQYF
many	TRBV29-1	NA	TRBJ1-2	TGCAGCGCGGGGGGCTATAACTATGGCTACACCTTC	CSAGGYNYGYTF
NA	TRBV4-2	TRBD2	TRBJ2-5	TGTGCCAGCAGCCAACTAGCGGGGTTCCGATTCCAAGAGACCCAGTACTTC	CASSQLAGFRFQETQYF
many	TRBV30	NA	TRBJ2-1	TGTGCCTGGGGGGTGGGTCTATCCTACAATGAGCAGTTCTTC	CAWGVGLSYNEQFF
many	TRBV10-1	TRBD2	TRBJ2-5	TGCGCCAGCAGTGAGTCGTTGGTAGCGGGAGGGCCCCAGGAGACCCAGTACTTC	CASSESLVAGGPQETQYF
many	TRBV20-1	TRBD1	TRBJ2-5	TGCAGTGCTACCCCCCCGGGACAGTACAAGGAGACCCAGTACTTC	CSATPPGQYKETQYF
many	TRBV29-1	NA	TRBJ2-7	TGCAGCGTTGAATGGGCGGCTAGCGTTTCCCCTTACGAGCAGTACTTC	CSVEWAASVSPYEQYF
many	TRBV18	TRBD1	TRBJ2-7	TGTGCCAGCAGTCCGGACAGGCGCTACGAGCAGTACTTC	CASSPDRRYEQYF
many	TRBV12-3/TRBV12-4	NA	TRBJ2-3	TGTGCCAGCAGTTATGGTTTGGATACGCAGTATTTT	CASSYGLDTQYF
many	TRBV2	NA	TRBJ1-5	TGTGCCAGCAGTGAGGGCTGGGAAAACAATCAGCCCCAGCATTTT	CASSEGWENNQPQHF
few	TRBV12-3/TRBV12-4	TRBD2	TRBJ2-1	TGTGCCAGCAGTTACGGACTAGCGGGAGGGTACAATGAGCAGTTCTTC	CASSYGLAGGYNEQFF
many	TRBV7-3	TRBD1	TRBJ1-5	TGTGCCAGCAGCTATGGGAGGGACAGGCCCAATAGCAATCAGCCCCAGCATTTT	CASSYGRDRPNSNQPQHF
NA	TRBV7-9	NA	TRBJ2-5	TGTGCCAGCAGCGACTCCCGGTGGGAGACCCAGTACTTC	CASSDSRWETQYF
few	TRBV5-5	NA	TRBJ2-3	TGTGCCAGCAGCCCGCCCCCCCCTCTAGGGGATACGCAGTATTTT	CASSPPPPLGDTQYF
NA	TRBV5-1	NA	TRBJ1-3	TGCGCCAGCAGCTCGACAGGAGGAAACACCATATATTTT	CASSSTGGNTIYF
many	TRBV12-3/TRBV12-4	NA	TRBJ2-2	TGTGCCAGCACCCTATCCGGATACACCGGGGAGCTGTTTTTT	CASTLSGYTGELFF
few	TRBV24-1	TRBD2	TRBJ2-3	TGTGCCACCAGTGATACGCGGGAGGGTCTCGGGGATACGCAGTATTTT	CATSDTREGLGDTQYF
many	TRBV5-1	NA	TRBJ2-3	TGTGCCAGCAGCCCCGGTGGGGGCACAGATACGCAGTATTTT	CASSPGGGTDTQYF
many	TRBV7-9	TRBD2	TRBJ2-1	TGTGCCAGCAGCCCAGTGGCTAGCGGGAGCAATGAGCAGTTCTTC	CASSPVASGSNEQFF
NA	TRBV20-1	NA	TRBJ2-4	TGCAGTGCTAGGGGGTACGTTCCGGGAACCCAGTACTTC	CSARGYVPGTQYF